A single sample is the source of the 21 T cell receptor beta chains below, sequenced in a study of human T cells and chemical hapten exposure (dated by TCRdb to 2020 to 2023). The library was obtained by RACE. Sequencing relied on a NextSeq 500. Through fastp at Q25 and MiXCR, TCRdb rebuilt clones from the public reads, retaining in-frame beta chains. Identical CDR3 protein sequences are pooled into one entry, listed with their most common genes and DNA. This sample is represented by 250,000 to 300,000 distinct CDR3 sequences; almost 8% of them were singletons. The ten largest make up about 1.1% of the sample. In light of the paper, this sample's time point label describes: pre-sensitization, week 0. The treatment or condition label corresponds to: therapeutic diphenylcyclopropenone sensitization with weekly scalp DPC. This specimen consisted of whole blood, obtained in connection with sensitization to the hapten diphenylcyclopropenone (DPC). The receptors originated from a man aged 18 to 29 with alopecia areata. Some clones in this sample may be carry-over from other donors' samples.

This clonotype has just a few counts. The chain recombines TRBV28 with TRBJ1-4; 10 bases align to TRBD1. Germline lookup yields CDR1 MDHEN and CDR2 SYDVKM. Losses at the gene ends were 6 bases for V and 7 bases for J; bases not matched to a gene: 2. The CDR3 spans 13 residues. DNA for the CDR3: TGTGCCAGCAGGGACAGGGGGGTTGAAAAACTGTTTTTT. It yields the protein CASRDRGVEKLFF.

The chain uses TRBV7-9 and TRBJ1-2; perhaps TRBD1 as D (5 bases). V dropped 5 bases and J dropped 4 bases, with 14 bases sitting between them. The CDR3 loop spans 14 amino acids. Germline-derived CDR1 and CDR2 are SEHNR and FQNEAQ (reference sequence). The CDR3 DNA is TGTGCCAGCAGCCCCCGGACATGGGGCTATGGCTACACCTTC. Protein sequence: CASSPRTWGYGYTF.

The rearrangement joins TRBV7-2 to TRBJ2-2; D is undetermined. This CDR3 is 15 amino acids long. The germline CDR1 and CDR2 sequences are SGHTA and FQGNSA. V shed 4 bases and J shed 4 bases, with 13 bases lying between them. CDR3 DNA sequence: TGTGCCAGCAGCTCACACCCCCAGTTCACCGGGGAGCTGTTTTTT. It codes for CASSSHPQFTGELFF.

This clonotype was seen a few times. The chain carries TRBV12-3 or TRBV12-4 and TRBJ1-5; 9 nucleotides line up with TRBD1. V dropped 4 bases and J dropped 3; count of bases not matched to a gene: 10. The CDR3 is 17 residues long. The CDR3 region is CASSSQGARLLNQPQHF. The CDR3 nucleotides read TGTGCCAGCAGTTCACAGGGGGCCCGATTACTCAATCAGCCCCAGCATTTT.

This clonotype was picked up many times. This chain uses TRBV6-2 or TRBV6-3 with TRBJ2-5, with D unclear. V lost 6 bases and J lost 2, with 7 bases in between. CDR3 size: 12 residues. CDR1 is MNHEY and CDR2 is SVGEGT in the germline V gene. CDR3 coding DNA: TGTGCCAGCAGCCCGACACAAGAGACCCAGTACTTC. Amino acid sequence: CASSPTQETQYF.

This chain's CDR3 is CASSQNSRGNIQYF. CDR3 coding DNA: TGCGCCAGCAGCCAAAATTCCAGGGGCAACATTCAGTACTTC. This chain connects TRBV4-3 to TRBJ2-4; maybe TRBD1 (6 bases). V dropped 2 bases and J dropped 7 bases, with 12 bases sitting between them. Per the germline V gene, CDR1 is LGHNA and CDR2 is YSLEER. The CDR3 extends over 14 amino acids.

This clonotype was counted at least ten times. V usage is TRBV10-3 and J usage is TRBJ2-2; D gene unclear. Germline lookup yields CDR1 ENHRY and CDR2 SYGVKD. With 8 bases removed from V and 6 bases from J, the gap between germline ends came to 7 bases. CDR3 length equals 11 residues. The chain's CDR3 is CAISAAGELFF. The DNA of the CDR3 is TGTGCCATCTCAGCTGCCGGGGAGCTGTTTTTT.

The genes are TRBV7-2 and TRBJ2-1; D remains ambiguous. Deletions cut 4 bases from V and 9 bases from J, with 10 bases between. Germline-derived CDR1 and CDR2 are SGHTA and FQGNSA. The CDR3 length is 12 residues. CDR3 bases: TGTGCCAGCAGCTCTACTATTATTGAGCAGTTCTTC. It encodes CASSSTIIEQFF.

This clonotype has at least ten counts. The chain couples TRBV7-2 to TRBJ1-4, with 8 nucleotides matching TRBD1. The CDR3 runs to 16 residues. Per germline, CDR1 SGHTA and CDR2 FQGNSA. The ends lost 4 bases at V and 3 bases at J; junction bases unmatched: 7. The CDR3 DNA sequence: TGTGCCAGCAGCTCCGGACAGGGCTTCGCTAATGAAAAACTGTTTTTT. This encodes CASSSGQGFANEKLFF. The full variable domain, its missing parts supplied by reference TRBV7-2 and TRBJ1-4, is GAGVSQSPSNKVTEKGKDVELRCDPISGHTALYWYRQSLGQGLEFLIYFQGNSAPDKSGLPSDRFSAERTGGSVSTLTIQRTQQEDSAVYLCASSSGQGFANEKLFFGSGTQLSVL.

This clonotype came up many times. The chain couples TRBV9 to TRBJ2-5; TRBD2 might be the D (6 bases). This CDR3 comprises 13 residues. Trimming took 0 bases from V and 5 from J, leaving 8 bases between them. Germline CDR1 reads SGDLS; CDR2 reads YYNGEE. The CDR3 coding sequence is TGTGCCAGCAGCGTAGCCGGGGGTGAGACCCAGTACTTC. Its translation: CASSVAGGETQYF.

The table lists this clonotype with many counts. The chain employs TRBV7-9 and TRBJ2-3, with no clear D. The V end lost 3 bases, the J end lost 1 base, and 8 bases lay between the germline ends. From germline, CDR1 is SEHNR and CDR2 FQNEAQ (reference sequence). The CDR3 sequence is 14 residues long. The CDR3 bases are TGTGCCAGCAGCTTCTCCGTACGCACAGATACGCAGTATTTT. This encodes CASSFSVRTDTQYF. Full variable domain (outside the CDR3, taken from reference TRBV7-9 and TRBJ2-3): DTGVSQNPRHKITKRGQNVTFRCDPISEHNRLYWYRQTLGQGPEFLTYFQNEAQLEKSRLLSDRFSAERPKGSFSTLEIQRTEQGDSAMYLCASSFSVRTDTQYFGPGTRLTVL.

The chain employs TRBV24-1 and TRBJ2-1; 12 positions match TRBD2. The CDR3 extends over 16 amino acids. The ends lost 0 bases at V and 9 bases at J; junction bases unmatched: 5. Germline assignment: CDR1 KGHDR and CDR2 SFDVKD. CDR3: CATSDLASGGAFEQFF. The CDR3 DNA is TGTGCCACCAGTGATTTGGCTAGCGGGGGGGCATTTGAGCAGTTCTTC.

This clonotype occurred many times. The rearrangement links TRBV12-3 or TRBV12-4 to TRBJ1-4; D is perhaps TRBD1 (5 bases). V was pared by 3 bases and J by 6 bases, with 14 bases between. The CDR3 extends over 15 amino acids. CDR3: CASSFGAPADEKLFF. The CDR3 DNA reads as TGTGCCAGCAGTTTTGGGGCACCCGCGGATGAAAAACTGTTTTTT.

CDR3 residues: CAIMAADTQYF. The CDR3 nucleotides read TGTGCCATCATGGCGGCAGATACGCAGTATTTT. The chain links TRBV10-3 to TRBJ2-3; D is unresolved. The germline V and J ends were trimmed by 7 bases and 4 bases, with 6 bases remaining between them. The CDR3 has 11 amino acids. CDR1 is ENHRY and CDR2 is SYGVKD in the germline V gene.

The table lists this clonotype with many counts. The chain carries TRBV4-2 and TRBJ2-1; 16 nucleotides agree with TRBD2. The CDR3 consists of 16 residues. Germline-derived CDR1 and CDR2 are LGHNA and YNFKEQ. V lost 4 bases to trimming and J lost 8 bases; unmatched junction nucleotides: 5. In DNA form, the CDR3 reads TGTGCCAGCAGCCTGGGGACTAGCGGGGGGGTGGATGAGCAGTTCTTC. It specifies CASSLGTSGGVDEQFF.

This clonotype has only a few counts. The junction shows a germline mismatch at one end, possibly a read error. This chain uses TRBV4-2 with TRBJ1-2, with a possible D match to TRBD1 (5 bases). Germline CDR1 reads LGHNA; CDR2 reads YNFKEQ. The CDR3 runs to 11 residues. The CDR3 spells CASSQLGPPLF. Here the CDR3 DNA reads TGTGCCAGCAGCCAGTTGGGACCGCCCCTCTTC.

The rearrangement uses TRBV7-8 and TRBJ2-4; a weak D match, TRBD1 (6 bases). The CDR3 contains 17 residues. The germline V gene has CDR1 SGHVS and CDR2 FQNEAQ. Trimming removed 2 bases from V and 2 bases from J, with 16 bases in between. CDR3 region: CASSLSRARGPKNIQYF. CDR3 DNA sequence: TGTGCCAGCAGCTTAAGCAGGGCCAGGGGTCCCAAAAACATTCAGTACTTC.

This clonotype was observed a handful of times. The genes are TRBV12-3 or TRBV12-4 and TRBJ2-7, with D perhaps assigned TRBD1 or TRBD2 (5 bases each). This CDR3 spans 14 amino acids. Deletions cut 3 bases from V and 0 bases from J, with 9 bases between. This CDR3 reads CASSFLGDSYEQYF. CDR3 in DNA: TGTGCCAGCAGTTTTCTGGGGGACTCCTACGAGCAGTACTTC.

The chain carries TRBV12-3 or TRBV12-4 and TRBJ2-1, with TRBD1 matching 9 bases. V was pared by 3 bases and J by 5 bases, with 5 bases of the junction left unmatched. The CDR3 length is 15 residues. The CDR3 reads CASSFLHRGHNEQFF. DNA for the CDR3: TGTGCCAGCAGTTTTTTGCACAGGGGGCACAATGAGCAGTTCTTC.

This clonotype was seen only a few times. V usage is TRBV6-1 and J usage is TRBJ1-6; tentative D call: TRBD1 (6 bases). The CDR3 length is 12 residues. CDR1 MNHNS and CDR2 SASEGT come from the germline V gene. V was shortened by 6 bases and J by 7 bases, with 7 bases between the two germline ends. CDR3 bases: TGTGCCAGCAGAGGGGGGAATTCACCCCTCCACTTT. This codes for CASRGGNSPLHF.

This clonotype was counted a few times. This chain links TRBV7-2 with TRBJ2-2; the match to TRBD2 covers 8 bases. V trimming: 5 bases; J trimming: 3 bases; junction bases outside the gene matches: 8. Germline V gene sequence: CDR1 SGHTA, CDR2 FQGNSA. This CDR3 is 16 amino acids long. CDR3 DNA: TGTGCCAGCAGCACCCCCCGGGGGGGCGACACCGGGGAGCTGTTTTTT. This codes for CASSTPRGGDTGELFF.